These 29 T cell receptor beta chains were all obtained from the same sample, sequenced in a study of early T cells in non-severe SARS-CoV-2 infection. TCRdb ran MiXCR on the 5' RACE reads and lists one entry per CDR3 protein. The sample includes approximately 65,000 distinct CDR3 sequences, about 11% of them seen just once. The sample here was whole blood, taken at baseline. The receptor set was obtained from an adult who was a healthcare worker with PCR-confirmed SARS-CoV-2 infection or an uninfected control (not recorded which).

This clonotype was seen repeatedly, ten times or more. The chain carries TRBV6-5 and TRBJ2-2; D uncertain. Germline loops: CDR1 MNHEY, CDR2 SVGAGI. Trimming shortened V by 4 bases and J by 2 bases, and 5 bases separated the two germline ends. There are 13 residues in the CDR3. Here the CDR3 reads CASSSGNTGELFF. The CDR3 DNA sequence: TGTGCCAGCAGTTCAGGAAACACCGGGGAGCTGTTTTTT.

Here the CDR3 DNA reads TGTGCCAGCAGTTACTCAAACAGGGGAGTAGAGACCCAGTACTTC. Amino acids: CASSYSNRGVETQYF. The chain carries TRBV6-6 and TRBJ2-5, with 7 bases that match TRBD1. J gave up 4 bases and V 0 bases, and 5 bases lay outside the gene matches. The CDR3 is 15 amino acids. Germline lookup yields CDR1 MNHNY and CDR2 SVGAGI (reference sequence).

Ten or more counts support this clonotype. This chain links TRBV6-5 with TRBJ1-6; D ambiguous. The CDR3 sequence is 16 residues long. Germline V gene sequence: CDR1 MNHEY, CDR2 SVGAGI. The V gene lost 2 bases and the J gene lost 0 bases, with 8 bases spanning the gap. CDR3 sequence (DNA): TGTGCCAGCAGTTACGGGCGGAGCTCCTATAATTCACCCCTCCACTTT. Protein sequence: CASSYGRSSYNSPLHF.

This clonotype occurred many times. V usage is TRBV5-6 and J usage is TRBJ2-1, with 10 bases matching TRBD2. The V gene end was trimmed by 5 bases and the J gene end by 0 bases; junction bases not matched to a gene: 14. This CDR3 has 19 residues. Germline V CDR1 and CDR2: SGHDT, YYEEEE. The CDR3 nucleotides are TGTGCCAGCAGACTCGGGGCTAGCGGGGGCCGGAGCTCCTACAATGAGCAGTTCTTC. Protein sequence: CASRLGASGGRSSYNEQFF.

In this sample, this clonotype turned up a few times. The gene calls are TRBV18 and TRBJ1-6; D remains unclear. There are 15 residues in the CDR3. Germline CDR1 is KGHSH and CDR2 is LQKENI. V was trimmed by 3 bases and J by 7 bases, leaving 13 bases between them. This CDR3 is CASSPGIDGNSPLHF. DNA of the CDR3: TGTGCCAGCTCACCTGGCATCGACGGGAATTCACCCCTCCACTTT.

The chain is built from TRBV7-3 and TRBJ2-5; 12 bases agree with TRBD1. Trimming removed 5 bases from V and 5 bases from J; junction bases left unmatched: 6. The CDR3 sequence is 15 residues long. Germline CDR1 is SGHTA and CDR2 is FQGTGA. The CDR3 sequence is CASSTTGTGGETQYF. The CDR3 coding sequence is TGTGCCAGCAGCACAACCGGGACAGGGGGCGAGACCCAGTACTTC.

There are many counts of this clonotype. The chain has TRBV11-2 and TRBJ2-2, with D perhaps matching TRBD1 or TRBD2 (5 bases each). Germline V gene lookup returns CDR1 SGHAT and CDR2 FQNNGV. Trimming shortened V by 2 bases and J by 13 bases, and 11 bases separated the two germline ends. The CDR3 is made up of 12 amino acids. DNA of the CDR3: TGTGCCAGCAGCTTACTTGGGGACCTGCTGTTTTTT. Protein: CASSLLGDLLFF.

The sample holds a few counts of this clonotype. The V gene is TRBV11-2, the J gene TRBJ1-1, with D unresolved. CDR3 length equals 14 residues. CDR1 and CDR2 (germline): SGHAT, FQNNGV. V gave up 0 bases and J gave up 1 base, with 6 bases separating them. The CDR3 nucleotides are TGTGCCAGCAGCTTAGATTTGGGGAACACTGAAGCTTTCTTT. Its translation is CASSLDLGNTEAFF.

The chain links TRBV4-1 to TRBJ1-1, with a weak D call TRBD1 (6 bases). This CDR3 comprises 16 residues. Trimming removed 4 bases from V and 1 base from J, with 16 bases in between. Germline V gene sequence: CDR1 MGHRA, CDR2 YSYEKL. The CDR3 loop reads CASSLFLPDRNTEAFF. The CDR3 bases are TGCGCCAGCAGCCTTTTCTTGCCGGACAGGAACACTGAAGCTTTCTTT.

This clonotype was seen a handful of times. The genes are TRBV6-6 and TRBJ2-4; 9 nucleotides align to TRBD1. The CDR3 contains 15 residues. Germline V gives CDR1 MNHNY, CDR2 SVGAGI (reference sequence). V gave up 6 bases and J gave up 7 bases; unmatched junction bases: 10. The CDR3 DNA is TGTGCCAGCAGAGGCCGGGACAGGGCCCGCAACATTCAGTACTTC. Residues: CASRGRDRARNIQYF.

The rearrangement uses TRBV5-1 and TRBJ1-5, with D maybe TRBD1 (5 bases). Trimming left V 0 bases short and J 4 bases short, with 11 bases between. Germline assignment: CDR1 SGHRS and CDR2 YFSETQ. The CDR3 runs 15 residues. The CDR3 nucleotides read TGCGCCAGCAGCTTGGAGGCAGGGAGAAATCAGCCCCAGCATTTT. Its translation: CASSLEAGRNQPQHF.

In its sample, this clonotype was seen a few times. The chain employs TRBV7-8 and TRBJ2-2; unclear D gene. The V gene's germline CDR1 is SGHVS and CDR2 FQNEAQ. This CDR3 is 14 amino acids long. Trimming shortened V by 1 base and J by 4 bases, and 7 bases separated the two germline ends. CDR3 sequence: CASSLVLGTGELFF. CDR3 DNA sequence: TGTGCCAGCAGCTTAGTTCTGGGCACCGGGGAGCTGTTTTTT.

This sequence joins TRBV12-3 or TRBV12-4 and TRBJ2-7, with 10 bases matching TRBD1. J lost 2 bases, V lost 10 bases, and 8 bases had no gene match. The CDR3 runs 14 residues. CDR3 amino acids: CATGTGDNAYEQYF. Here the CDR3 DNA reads TGTGCCACTGGGACAGGGGACAACGCCTACGAGCAGTACTTC.

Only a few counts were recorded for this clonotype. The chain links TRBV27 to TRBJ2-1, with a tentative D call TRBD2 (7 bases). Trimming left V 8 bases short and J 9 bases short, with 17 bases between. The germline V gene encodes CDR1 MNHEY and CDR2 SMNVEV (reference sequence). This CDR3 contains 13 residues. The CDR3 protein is CASGKGGVIEQFF. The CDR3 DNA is TGTGCCAGCGGCAAAGGGGGGGTCATTGAGCAGTTCTTC.

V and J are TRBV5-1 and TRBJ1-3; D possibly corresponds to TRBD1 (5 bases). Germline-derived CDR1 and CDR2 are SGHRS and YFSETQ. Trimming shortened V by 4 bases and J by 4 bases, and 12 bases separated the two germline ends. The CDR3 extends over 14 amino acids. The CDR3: CASSEGRAGNTIYF. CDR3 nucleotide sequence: TGCGCCAGCAGCGAGGGACGGGCCGGAAACACCATATATTTT.

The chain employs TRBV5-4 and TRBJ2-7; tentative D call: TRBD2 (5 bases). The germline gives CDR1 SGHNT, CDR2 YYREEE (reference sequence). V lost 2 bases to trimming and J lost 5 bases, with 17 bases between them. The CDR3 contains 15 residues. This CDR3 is CASSFAGGRVHEQYF. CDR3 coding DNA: TGTGCCAGCAGCTTCGCCGGAGGAAGGGTCCACGAGCAGTACTTC.

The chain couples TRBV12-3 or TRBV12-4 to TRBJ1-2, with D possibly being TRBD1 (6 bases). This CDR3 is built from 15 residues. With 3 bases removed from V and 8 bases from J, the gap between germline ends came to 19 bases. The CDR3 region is CASSLASTGPKGYTF. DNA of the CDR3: TGTGCCAGCAGTTTGGCTTCAACAGGGCCTAAAGGCTACACCTTC.

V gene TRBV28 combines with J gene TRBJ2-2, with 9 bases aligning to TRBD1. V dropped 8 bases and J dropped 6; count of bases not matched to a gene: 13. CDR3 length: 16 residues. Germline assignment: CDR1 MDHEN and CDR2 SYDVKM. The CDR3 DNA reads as TGTGCCAGCCTCAACGGGGGACAGGGAATTTCCGGGGAGCTGTTTTTT. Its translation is CASLNGGQGISGELFF.

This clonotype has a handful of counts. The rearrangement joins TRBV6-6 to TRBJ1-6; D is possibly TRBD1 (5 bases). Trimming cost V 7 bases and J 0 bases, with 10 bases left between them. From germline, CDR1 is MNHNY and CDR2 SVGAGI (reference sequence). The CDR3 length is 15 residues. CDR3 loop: CASIDSSSYNSPLHF. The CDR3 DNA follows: TGTGCCAGCATTGACAGCAGCTCCTATAATTCACCCCTCCACTTT.

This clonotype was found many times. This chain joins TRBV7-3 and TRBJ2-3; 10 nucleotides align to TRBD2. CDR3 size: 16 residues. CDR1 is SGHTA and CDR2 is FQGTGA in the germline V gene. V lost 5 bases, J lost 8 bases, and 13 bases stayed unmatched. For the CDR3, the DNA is TGTGCCAGCAGCCCCCAGCGGGGGGGCCGATATGGTACGCAGTATTTT. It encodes CASSPQRGGRYGTQYF.

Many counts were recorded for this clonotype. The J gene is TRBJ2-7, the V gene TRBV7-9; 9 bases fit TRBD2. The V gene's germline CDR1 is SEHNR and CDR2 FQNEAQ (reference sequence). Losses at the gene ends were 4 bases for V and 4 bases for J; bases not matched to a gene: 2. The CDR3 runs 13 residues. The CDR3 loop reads CASSYSGGYEQYF. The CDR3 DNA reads TGTGCCAGCAGCTATAGCGGGGGATACGAGCAGTACTTC.

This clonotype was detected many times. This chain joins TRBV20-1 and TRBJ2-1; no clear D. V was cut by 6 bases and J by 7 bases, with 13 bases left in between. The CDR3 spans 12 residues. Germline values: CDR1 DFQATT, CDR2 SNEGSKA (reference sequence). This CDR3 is CSAYYLSNEQFF. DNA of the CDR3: TGCAGTGCCTACTACCTCTCGAATGAGCAGTTCTTC.

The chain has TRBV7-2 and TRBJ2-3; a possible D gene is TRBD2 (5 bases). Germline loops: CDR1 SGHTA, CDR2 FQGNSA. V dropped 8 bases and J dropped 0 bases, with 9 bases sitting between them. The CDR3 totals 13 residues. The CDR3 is CASHRGSTDTQYF. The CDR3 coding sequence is TGTGCCAGCCATCGGGGAAGCACAGATACGCAGTATTTT.

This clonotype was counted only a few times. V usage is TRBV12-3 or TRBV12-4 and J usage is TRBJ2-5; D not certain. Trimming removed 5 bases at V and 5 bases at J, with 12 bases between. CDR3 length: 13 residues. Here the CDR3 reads CASSPSEQETQYF. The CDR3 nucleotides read TGTGCCAGCAGTCCCAGTGAGCAGGAGACCCAGTACTTC.

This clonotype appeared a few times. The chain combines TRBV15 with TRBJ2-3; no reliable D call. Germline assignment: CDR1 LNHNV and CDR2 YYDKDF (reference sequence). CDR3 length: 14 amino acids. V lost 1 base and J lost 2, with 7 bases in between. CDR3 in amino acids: CATSRVEVTDTQYF. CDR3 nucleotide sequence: TGTGCCACCAGCAGAGTAGAGGTCACAGATACGCAGTATTTT.

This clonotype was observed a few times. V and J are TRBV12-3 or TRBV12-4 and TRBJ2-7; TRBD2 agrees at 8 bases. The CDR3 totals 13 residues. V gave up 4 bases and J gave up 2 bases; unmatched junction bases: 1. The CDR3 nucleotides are TGTGCCAGCAGTTCGGGACTAGCCTACGAGCAGTACTTC. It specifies CASSSGLAYEQYF.

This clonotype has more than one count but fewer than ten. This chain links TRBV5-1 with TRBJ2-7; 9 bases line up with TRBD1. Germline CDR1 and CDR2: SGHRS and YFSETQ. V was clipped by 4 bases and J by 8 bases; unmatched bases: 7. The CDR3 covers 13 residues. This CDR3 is CASSGGTGLQQYF. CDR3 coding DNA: TGCGCCAGCAGCGGCGGGACAGGGCTTCAGCAGTACTTC.

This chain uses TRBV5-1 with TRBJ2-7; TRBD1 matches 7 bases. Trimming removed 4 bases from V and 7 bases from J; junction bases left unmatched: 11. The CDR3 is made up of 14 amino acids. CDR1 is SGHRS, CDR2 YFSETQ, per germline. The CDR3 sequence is CASSPRQGLGEQYF. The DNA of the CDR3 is TGCGCCAGCAGCCCCCGACAGGGTTTAGGGGAGCAGTACTTC.

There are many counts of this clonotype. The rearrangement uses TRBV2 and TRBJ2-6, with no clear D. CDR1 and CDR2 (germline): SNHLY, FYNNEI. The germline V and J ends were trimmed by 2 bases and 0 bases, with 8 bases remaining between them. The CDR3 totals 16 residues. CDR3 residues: CASSESRYSGANVLTF. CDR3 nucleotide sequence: TGTGCCAGCAGTGAATCCAGGTACTCTGGGGCCAACGTCCTGACTTTC.